The next 4 T cell receptor beta chains were all read from a single sample in a study of PD-L1 blockade in urothelial cancer. Sequencing was performed with immunoSEQ multiplex PCR; in TCRdb, only in-frame clones are kept and a portion is missing. The sample includes roughly 130,000 clones, roughly 84% of them seen just once. Noted time point: pretreatment peripheral blood. The sequenced sample was PBMCs, obtained around atezolizumab (anti-PD-L1) treatment. These receptors were obtained from a man between 45 and 60 years old with urothelial cancer.

V gene TRBV14 combines with J gene TRBJ2-7; TRBD1 aligns across 9 bases. Germline V lookup: CDR1 SGHDN, CDR2 FVKESK. Trimming cost V 1 base and J 6 bases; bases outside gene matches: 16. The CDR3 extends over 18 amino acids. CDR3 nucleotides: TGTGCCAGCAGCCAAGTTCGGGCATCACAGGGGGCGCCGGGCGAGCAGTACTTC. Its translation is CASSQVRASQGAPGEQYF.

This chain links TRBV9 with TRBJ1-2; 10 nucleotides align to TRBD1. In germline, CDR1 is SGDLS, CDR2 YYNGEE. Unmatched junction bases numbered 8, after V lost 4 bases and J lost 8 bases. The CDR3 contains 14 residues. The CDR3 region has the DNA TGTGCCAGCAGCCGACAGGGGGCCCCTCGGGGCTACACCTTC. Translating it yields CASSRQGAPRGYTF.

This clone has ten or more counts. Other nucleotide sequences in the sample specify the same CDR3. The rearrangement links TRBV19 to TRBJ1-2, with D perhaps matching TRBD1 (6 bases). CDR1 LNHDA and CDR2 SQIVND come from the germline V gene (reference sequence). Deletions cut 4 bases from V and 5 bases from J, with 8 bases between. This CDR3 contains 12 residues. CDR3 in amino acids: CASSTGEYGYTF. The CDR3 DNA reads TGTGCCAGTAGTACAGGGGAGTATGGCTACACCTTC. Full variable domain (outside the CDR3, taken from reference TRBV19 and TRBJ1-2): DGGITQSPKYLFRKEGQNVTLSCEQNLNHDAMYWYRQDPGQGLRLIYYSQIVNDFQKGDIAEGYSVSREKKESFPLTVTSAQKNPTAFYLCASSTGEYGYTFGSGTRLTVV.

The chain recombines TRBV11-3 with TRBJ2-5; 12 bases align to TRBD2. The ends lost 4 bases at V and 4 bases at J; junction bases unmatched: 4. The germline CDR1 and CDR2 sequences are SGHNT and YENEEA. The CDR3 loop spans 15 amino acids. In DNA form, the CDR3 reads TGTGCCAGCAGCTCAGGACTAGCGGGACTAGAGACCCAGTACTTC. Protein sequence: CASSSGLAGLETQYF.